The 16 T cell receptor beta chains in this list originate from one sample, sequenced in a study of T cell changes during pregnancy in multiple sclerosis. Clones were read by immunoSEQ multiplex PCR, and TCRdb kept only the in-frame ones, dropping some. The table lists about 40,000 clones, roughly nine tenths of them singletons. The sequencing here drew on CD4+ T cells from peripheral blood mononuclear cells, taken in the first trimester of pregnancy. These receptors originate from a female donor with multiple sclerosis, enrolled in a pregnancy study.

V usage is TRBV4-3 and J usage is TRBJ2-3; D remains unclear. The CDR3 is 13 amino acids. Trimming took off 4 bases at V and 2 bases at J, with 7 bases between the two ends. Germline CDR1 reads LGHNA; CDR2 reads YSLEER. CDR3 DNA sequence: TGCGCCAGCAGCCGGGCCCTCACAGATACGCAGTATTTT. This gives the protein CASSRALTDTQYF.

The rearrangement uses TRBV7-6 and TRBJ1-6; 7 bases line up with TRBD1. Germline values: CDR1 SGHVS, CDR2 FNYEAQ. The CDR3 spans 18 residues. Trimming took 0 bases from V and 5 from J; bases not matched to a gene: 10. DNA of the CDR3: TGTGCCAGCAGCTTAGCCATCTCCGGGCAGGGGGATAATTCACCCCTCCACTTT. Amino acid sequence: CASSLAISGQGDNSPLHF. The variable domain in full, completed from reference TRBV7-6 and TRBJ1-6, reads GAGVSQSPRYKVTKRGQDVALRCDPISGHVSLYWYRQALGQGPEFLTYFNYEAQQDKSGLPNDRFSAERPEGSISTLTIQRTEQRDSAMYRCASSLAISGQGDNSPLHFGNGTRLTVT.

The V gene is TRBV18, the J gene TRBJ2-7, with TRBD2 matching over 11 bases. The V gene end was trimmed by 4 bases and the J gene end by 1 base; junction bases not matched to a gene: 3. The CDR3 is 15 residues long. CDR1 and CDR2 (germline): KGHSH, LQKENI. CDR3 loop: CASSLTSGISYEQYF. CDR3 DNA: TGTGCCAGCTCACTGACTAGCGGGATATCCTACGAGCAGTACTTC.

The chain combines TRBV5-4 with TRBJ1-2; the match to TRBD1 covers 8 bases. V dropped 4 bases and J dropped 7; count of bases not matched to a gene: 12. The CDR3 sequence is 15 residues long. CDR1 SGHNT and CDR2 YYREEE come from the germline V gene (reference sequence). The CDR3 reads CASSPGGQAPRGYTF. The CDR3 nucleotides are TGTGCCAGCAGCCCGGGGGGACAGGCCCCCCGTGGCTACACCTTC.

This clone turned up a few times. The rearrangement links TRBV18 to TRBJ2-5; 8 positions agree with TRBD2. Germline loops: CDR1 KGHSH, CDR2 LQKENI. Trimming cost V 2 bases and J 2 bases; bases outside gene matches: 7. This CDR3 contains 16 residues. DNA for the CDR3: TGTGCCAGCTCACCAATGGCGGGAGGAGTTCAAGAGACCCAGTACTTC. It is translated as CASSPMAGGVQETQYF.

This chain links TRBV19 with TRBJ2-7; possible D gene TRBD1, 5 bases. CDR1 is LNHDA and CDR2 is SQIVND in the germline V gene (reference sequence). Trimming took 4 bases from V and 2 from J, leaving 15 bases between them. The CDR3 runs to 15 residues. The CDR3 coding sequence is TGTGCCAGTAGTACTGCAGGGTTAGGGGCCTACGAGCAGTACTTC. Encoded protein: CASSTAGLGAYEQYF.

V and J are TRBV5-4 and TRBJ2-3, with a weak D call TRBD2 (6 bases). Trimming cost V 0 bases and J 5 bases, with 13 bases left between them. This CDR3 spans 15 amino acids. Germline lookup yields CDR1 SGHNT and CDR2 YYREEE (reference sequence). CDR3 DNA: TGTGCCAGCAGCTTGGGCGGGGTAAAGGGAGATACGCAGTATTTT. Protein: CASSLGGVKGDTQYF.

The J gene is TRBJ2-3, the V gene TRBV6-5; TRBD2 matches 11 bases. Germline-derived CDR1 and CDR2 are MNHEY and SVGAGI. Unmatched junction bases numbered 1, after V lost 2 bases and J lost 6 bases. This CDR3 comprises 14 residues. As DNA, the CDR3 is TGTGCCAGCAGTTACGCTAGCGGGAGGGATACGCAGTATTTT. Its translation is CASSYASGRDTQYF.

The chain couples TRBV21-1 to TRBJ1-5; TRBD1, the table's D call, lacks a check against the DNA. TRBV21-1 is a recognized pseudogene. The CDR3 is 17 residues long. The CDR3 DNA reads TGTGCCAGCAGCAAATGTATACAGGCCGATAGCAATCAGCCCCAGCATTTT. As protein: CASSKCIQADSNQPQHF.

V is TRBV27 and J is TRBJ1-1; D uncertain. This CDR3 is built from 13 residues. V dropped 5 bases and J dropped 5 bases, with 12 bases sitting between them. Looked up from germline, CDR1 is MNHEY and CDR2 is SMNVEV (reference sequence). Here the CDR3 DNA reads TGTGCCAGCAGTCCTCGACGGAGTACTGAAGCTTTCTTT. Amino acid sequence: CASSPRRSTEAFF.

CDR3 nucleotides: TGTGCCAGCTCACCAGGGACAGGGGCGCGGATCACTGAAGCTTTCTTT. This sequence encodes CASSPGTGARITEAFF. The V gene is TRBV18, the J gene TRBJ1-1, with 10 bases aligning to TRBD1. The germline V gene encodes CDR1 KGHSH and CDR2 LQKENI. CDR3 length: 16 residues. Losses at the gene ends were 2 bases for V and 4 bases for J; bases not matched to a gene: 7.

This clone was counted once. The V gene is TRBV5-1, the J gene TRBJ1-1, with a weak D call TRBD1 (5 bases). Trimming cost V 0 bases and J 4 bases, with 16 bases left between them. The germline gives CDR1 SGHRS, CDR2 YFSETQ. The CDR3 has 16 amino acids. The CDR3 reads CASSLGGYGGVTEAFF. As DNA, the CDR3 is TGCGCCAGCAGCTTGGGGGGTTATGGGGGGGTCACTGAAGCTTTCTTT.

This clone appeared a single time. The CDR3 loop is CASSQVSGVDNYGYTF. In DNA form, the CDR3 reads TGTGCCAGCAGCCAAGTATCGGGAGTGGACAACTATGGCTACACCTTC. The V and J genes are TRBV4-2 and TRBJ1-2; D remains unclear. From germline, CDR1 is LGHNA and CDR2 YNFKEQ. The CDR3 totals 16 residues. V dropped 1 base and J dropped 2 bases, with 14 bases sitting between them.

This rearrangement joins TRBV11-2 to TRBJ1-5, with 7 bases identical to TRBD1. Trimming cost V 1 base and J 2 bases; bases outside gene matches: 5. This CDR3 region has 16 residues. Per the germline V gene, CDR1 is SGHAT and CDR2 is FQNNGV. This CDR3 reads CASSLGQGLGNQPQHF. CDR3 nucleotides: TGTGCCAGCAGCTTAGGACAGGGACTGGGCAATCAGCCCCAGCATTTT.

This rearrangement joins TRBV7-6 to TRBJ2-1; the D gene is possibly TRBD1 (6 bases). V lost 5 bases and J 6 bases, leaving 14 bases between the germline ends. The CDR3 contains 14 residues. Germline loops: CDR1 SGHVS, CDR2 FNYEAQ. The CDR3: CASSLIQGPNEQFF. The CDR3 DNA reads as TGTGCCAGCAGCCTGATTCAGGGGCCCAATGAGCAGTTCTTC. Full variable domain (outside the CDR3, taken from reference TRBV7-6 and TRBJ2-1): GAGVSQSPRYKVTKRGQDVALRCDPISGHVSLYWYRQALGQGPEFLTYFNYEAQQDKSGLPNDRFSAERPEGSISTLTIQRTEQRDSAMYRCASSLIQGPNEQFFGPGTRLTVL.

The DNA for the CDR3 is TGTGCCAGCAGCTTACTTGGCGCGGGAGTAGATGAGCAGTTCTTC. It codes for CASSLLGAGVDEQFF. The chain combines TRBV7-9 with TRBJ2-1, with 7 bases lining up with TRBD2. V lost 2 bases and J lost 8; bases outside the gene matches: 9. This CDR3 has 15 amino acids. The germline V gene has CDR1 SEHNR and CDR2 FQNEAQ (reference sequence).